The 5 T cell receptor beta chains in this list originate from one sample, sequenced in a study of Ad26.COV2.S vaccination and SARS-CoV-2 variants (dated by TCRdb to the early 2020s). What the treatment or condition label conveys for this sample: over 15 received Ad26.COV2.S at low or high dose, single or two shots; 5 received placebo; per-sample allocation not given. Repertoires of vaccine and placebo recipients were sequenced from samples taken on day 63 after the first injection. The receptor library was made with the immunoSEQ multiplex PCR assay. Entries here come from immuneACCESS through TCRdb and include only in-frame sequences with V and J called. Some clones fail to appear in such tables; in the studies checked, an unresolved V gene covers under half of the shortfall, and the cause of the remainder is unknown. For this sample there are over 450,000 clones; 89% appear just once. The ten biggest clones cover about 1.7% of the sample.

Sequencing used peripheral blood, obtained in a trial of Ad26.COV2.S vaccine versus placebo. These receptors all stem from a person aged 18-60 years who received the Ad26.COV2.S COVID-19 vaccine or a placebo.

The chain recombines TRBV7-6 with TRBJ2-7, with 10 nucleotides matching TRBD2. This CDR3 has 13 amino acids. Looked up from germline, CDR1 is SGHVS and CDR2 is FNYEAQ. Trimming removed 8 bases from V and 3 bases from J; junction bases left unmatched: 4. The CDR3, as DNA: TGTGCCAGCTCACGGACTAGCGGCTACGAGCAGTACTTC. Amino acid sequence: CASSRTSGYEQYF.

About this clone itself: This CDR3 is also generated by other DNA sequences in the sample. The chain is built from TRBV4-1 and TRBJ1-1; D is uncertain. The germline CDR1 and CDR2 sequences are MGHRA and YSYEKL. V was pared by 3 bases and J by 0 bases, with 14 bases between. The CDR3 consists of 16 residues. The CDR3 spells CASSHIKAEVNTEAFF. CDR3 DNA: TGCGCCAGCAGCCATATCAAGGCTGAGGTGAACACTGAAGCTTTCTTT.

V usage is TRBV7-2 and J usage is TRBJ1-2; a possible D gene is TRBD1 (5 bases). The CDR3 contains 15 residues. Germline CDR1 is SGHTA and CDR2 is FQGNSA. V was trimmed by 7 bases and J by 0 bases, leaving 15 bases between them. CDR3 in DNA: TGTGCCAGCAAACTGGGACCGTCCTCTAACTATGGCTACACCTTC. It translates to CASKLGPSSNYGYTF.

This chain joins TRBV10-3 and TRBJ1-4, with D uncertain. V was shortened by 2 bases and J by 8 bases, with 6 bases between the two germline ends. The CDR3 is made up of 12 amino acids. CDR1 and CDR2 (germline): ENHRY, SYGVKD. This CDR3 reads CAISERAEKLFF. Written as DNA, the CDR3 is TGTGCCATCAGTGAGAGGGCAGAAAAACTGTTTTTT.

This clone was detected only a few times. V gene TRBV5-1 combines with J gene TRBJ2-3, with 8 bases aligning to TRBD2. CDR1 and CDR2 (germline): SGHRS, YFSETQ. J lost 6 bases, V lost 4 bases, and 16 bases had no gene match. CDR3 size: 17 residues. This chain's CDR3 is CASSDGGLGISGDTQYF. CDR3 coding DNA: TGCGCCAGCAGCGACGGGGGACTAGGTATTAGCGGGGATACGCAGTATTTT.